The 21 T cell receptor beta chains below all came from one sample that was sequenced in a study of blood T cell repertoires in COVID-19. Sequenced by immunoSEQ multiplex PCR; TCRdb stores in-frame clones only, minus some. There are under 200,000 clones in the sample; approximately 81% occur only once, and around 5.3% lies in the top ten. Sequences were obtained from PBMCs or T cells enriched from blood (not recorded which). These TCRs come from a woman in her forties with acute COVID-19.

This sequence joins TRBV5-1 and TRBJ2-1, with TRBD2 identical over 8 bases. V was clipped by 3 bases and J by 5 bases; unmatched bases: 7. The CDR3 sequence is 15 residues long. From germline, CDR1 is SGHRS and CDR2 YFSETQ. The DNA of the CDR3 is TGCGCCAGCAGCTGGACGGGGGGGCAGGACAATGAGCAGTTCTTC. It is translated as CASSWTGGQDNEQFF.

A note on this clone: Other DNA sequences from this sample encode an identical CDR3 as well. The V call is TRBV7-9, the J call TRBJ1-1; possible D gene TRBD1, 5 bases. The CDR3 is 14 residues long. The germline CDR1 and CDR2 sequences are SEHNR and FQNEAQ (reference sequence). The germline V and J ends were trimmed by 3 bases and 0 bases, with 8 bases remaining between them. The CDR3 region is CASSLGGVNTEAFF. The CDR3 DNA is TGTGCCAGCAGCTTGGGGGGAGTGAACACTGAAGCTTTCTTT.

The chain uses TRBV5-8 and TRBJ2-5, with 11 bases that match TRBD1. Germline loops: CDR1 SGHTS, CDR2 YDEGEE. V dropped 0 bases and J dropped 6; count of bases not matched to a gene: 4. There are 15 residues in the CDR3. This chain's CDR3 is CASSLGTGGGKTQYF. The CDR3, as DNA: TGTGCCAGCAGCTTGGGGACAGGGGGCGGGAAGACCCAGTACTTC.

This clone appeared a single time. This chain joins TRBV5-1 and TRBJ1-1, with D uncertain. CDR3 size: 15 residues. V dropped 0 bases and J dropped 2 bases, with 11 bases sitting between them. The germline CDR1 and CDR2 sequences are SGHRS and YFSETQ. The CDR3 region is CASSLGHTGNTEAFF. As DNA, the CDR3 is TGCGCCAGCAGCTTGGGACACACTGGAAACACTGAAGCTTTCTTT.

This chain connects TRBV5-1 to TRBJ2-5, with 10 bases matching TRBD2. V trimming: 3 bases; J trimming: 0 bases; junction bases outside the gene matches: 5. There are 16 residues in the CDR3. From germline, CDR1 is SGHRS and CDR2 YFSETQ. CDR3 coding DNA: TGCGCCAGCAGCTCTCCGACTAGCGGGTACCAAGAGACCCAGTACTTC. Translated, it gives CASSSPTSGYQETQYF.

This chain links TRBV5-8 with TRBJ1-5; TRBD1 agrees at 7 bases. V shed 3 bases, J shed 11 bases, and the junction held 14 bases outside the gene matches. The CDR3 spans 15 residues. The germline V gene has CDR1 SGHTS and CDR2 YDEGEE. DNA of the CDR3: TGTGCCAGCAGCTCGACTCACAGGGGCCATGGCACCCAGCATTTT. It translates to CASSSTHRGHGTQHF.

The V gene is TRBV9, the J gene TRBJ2-2, with 12 bases that match TRBD2. The V and J ends lost 5 bases and 5 bases, in that order; junction bases with no gene match: 10. This CDR3 has 17 residues. Per the germline V gene, CDR1 is SGDLS and CDR2 is YYNGEE. The CDR3 here is CASSHPPSGGGTGELFF. CDR3 nucleotide sequence: TGTGCCAGCAGTCACCCGCCTAGCGGGGGGGGGACCGGGGAGCTGTTTTTT.

The sample holds a few counts of this clone. V usage is TRBV2 and J usage is TRBJ1-5; 9 bases map to TRBD1. CDR1 and CDR2 (germline): SNHLY, FYNNEI. V was clipped by 2 bases and J by 3 bases; unmatched bases: 2. This CDR3 is built from 15 residues. CDR3: CASSENRGPNQPQHF. CDR3 sequence (DNA): TGTGCCAGCAGTGAAAACAGGGGGCCCAATCAGCCCCAGCATTTT.

The rearrangement links TRBV6-2 or TRBV6-3 to TRBJ1-1; no clear D. The CDR3 has 14 residues. In germline, CDR1 is MNHEY, CDR2 SVGEGT. V was shortened by 0 bases and J by 5 bases, with 10 bases between the two germline ends. In nucleotides, the CDR3 is TGTGCCAGCAGTTACTCGAAAAGCGGGACTGAAGCTTTCTTT. It encodes CASSYSKSGTEAFF.

The J gene is TRBJ1-2, the V gene TRBV5-4; 9 bases are shared with TRBD1. Germline V lookup: CDR1 SGHNT, CDR2 YYREEE (reference sequence). The CDR3 spans 16 residues. J was trimmed by 7 bases and V by 4 bases; bases with no gene match: 14. CDR3 nucleotide sequence: TGTGCCAGCAGCACCAATAGGGACAGGGTAGGCTCTGGCTACACCTTC. Translating gives CASSTNRDRVGSGYTF. Filled out from reference TRBV5-4 and TRBJ1-2, the complete variable domain reads ETGVTQSPTHLIKTRGQQVTLRCSSQSGHNTVSWYQQALGQGPQFIFQYYREEENGRGNFPPRFSGLQFPNYSSELNVNALELDDSALYLCASSTNRDRVGSGYTFGSGTRLTVV.

This clone appeared many times. This chain joins TRBV6-5 and TRBJ1-1; D is unclear. Trimming cost V 6 bases and J 6 bases, with 14 bases left between them. Germline values: CDR1 MNHEY, CDR2 SVGAGI. The CDR3 loop spans 13 amino acids. The CDR3 nucleotides are TGTGCCAGCAGACCGAGAGGGATCGCTGAAGCTTTCTTT. This translates into CASRPRGIAEAFF.

This clone appeared a single time. The chain links TRBV30 to TRBJ1-2, with 8 positions matching TRBD1. The CDR3 has 14 amino acids. From germline, CDR1 is GTSNPN and CDR2 SVGIG (reference sequence). V gave up 3 bases and J gave up 5 bases; unmatched junction bases: 8. CDR3 loop: CAWRDRGVLYGYTF. In nucleotides, the CDR3 is TGTGCCTGGAGAGACAGGGGCGTACTTTATGGCTACACCTTC.

The J gene is TRBJ2-2, the V gene TRBV7-2; D uncertain. V shed 0 bases and J shed 6 bases, with 14 bases lying between them. Germline V gives CDR1 SGHTA, CDR2 FQGNSA. This CDR3 has 16 amino acids. This CDR3 is CASSLALFLRAGELFF. The CDR3 bases are TGTGCCAGCAGCTTAGCCCTTTTCCTCCGTGCCGGGGAGCTGTTTTTT.

The chain is built from TRBV6-4 and TRBJ2-3; D not resolved. The ends were cut back, 10 bases at V and 6 bases at J, with 11 bases in the middle. Germline V CDR1 and CDR2: MRHNA, SNTAGT. This CDR3 has 11 residues. Here the CDR3 DNA reads TGTGCCAACCGGAACTACGATACGCAGTATTTT. Translation gives CANRNYDTQYF.

The rearrangement joins TRBV19 to TRBJ2-5, with D maybe TRBD2 (5 bases). Germline V gives CDR1 LNHDA, CDR2 SQIVND (reference sequence). V was trimmed by 7 bases and J by 3 bases, leaving 15 bases between them. This CDR3 is 14 amino acids long. The chain's CDR3 is CASMGLGIEETQYF. In DNA, the CDR3 is TGTGCCAGTATGGGTCTCGGGATCGAAGAGACCCAGTACTTC.

This clone was picked up a small number of times. This chain connects TRBV7-8 to TRBJ1-1; no definite D call. Trimming took off 1 base at V and 1 base at J, with 13 bases between the two ends. Looked up from germline, CDR1 is SGHVS and CDR2 is FQNEAQ. This CDR3 is 16 amino acids long. CDR3 region: CASSLDSSGPNTEAFF. The CDR3 coding sequence is TGTGCCAGCAGCTTAGATTCGTCAGGCCCGAACACTGAAGCTTTCTTT.

This clone was seen more than once but under ten times. The chain combines TRBV18 with TRBJ1-4, with 8 nucleotides matching TRBD1. This CDR3 region has 16 residues. V was pared by 3 bases and J by 8 bases, with 11 bases of the junction left unmatched. Germline V CDR1 and CDR2: KGHSH, LQKENI. CDR3 in amino acids: CASSPFIQGGGEKLFF. The CDR3 coding sequence is TGTGCCAGCTCACCCTTCATACAGGGGGGAGGAGAAAAACTGTTTTTT.

The chain uses TRBV7-2 and TRBJ2-6; tentatively, D is TRBD1 (6 bases). Germline CDR1 is SGHTA and CDR2 is FQGNSA. Trimming removed 4 bases from V and 2 bases from J, with 9 bases in between. CDR3 length: 15 residues. The chain's CDR3 is CASSSQGPGANVLTF. The CDR3 nucleotides read TGTGCCAGCAGCTCACAGGGTCCTGGGGCCAACGTCCTGACTTTC. Drawing the rest from reference TRBV7-2 and TRBJ2-6, the complete variable domain is GAGVSQSPSNKVTEKGKDVELRCDPISGHTALYWYRQSLGQGLEFLIYFQGNSAPDKSGLPSDRFSAERTGGSVSTLTIQRTQQEDSAVYLCASSSQGPGANVLTFGAGSRLTVL.

The chain recombines TRBV7-9 with TRBJ1-4, with TRBD1 as a possible D gene (5 bases). Germline lookup yields CDR1 SEHNR and CDR2 FQNEAQ (reference sequence). Trimming pared 1 base from V and 12 bases from J, leaving 12 bases between. The CDR3 length is 13 residues. The CDR3 protein is CASSLEGRQQLFF. For the CDR3, the DNA is TGTGCCAGCAGCTTAGAGGGGCGGCAGCAACTGTTTTTT. The full variable domain, completed using reference TRBV7-9 and TRBJ1-4, is DTGVSQNPRHKITKRGQNVTFRCDPISEHNRLYWYRQTLGQGPEFLTYFQNEAQLEKSRLLSDRFSAERPKGSFSTLEIQRTEQGDSAMYLCASSLEGRQQLFFGSGTQLSVL.

The chain joins TRBV7-2 to TRBJ2-2; D might be TRBD2 (5 bases). CDR3 length equals 15 residues. The V gene lost 4 bases and the J gene lost 1 base, with 10 bases spanning the gap. CDR1 is SGHTA, CDR2 FQGNSA, per germline. The CDR3 DNA sequence: TGTGCCAGCAGCTCCTTGGAGGAGAACACCGGGGAGCTGTTTTTT. This encodes CASSSLEENTGELFF.

This clone was counted a single time. The genes are TRBV9 and TRBJ1-1; D is perhaps TRBD1 (6 bases). Germline CDR1 and CDR2: SGDLS and YYNGEE. Trimming stripped 0 bases from V and 5 bases from J, with 8 bases between. CDR3 size: 13 residues. The CDR3 DNA follows: TGTGCCAGCAGCGTAGCAGGGGAGACTGAAGCTTTCTTT. Its protein is CASSVAGETEAFF.